The entry below gives a single T cell receptor (beta chain) sequence along with its context. Its antigen is unidentified. This record comes from a study of spatial heterogeneity in lung cancer. In the study overall: Follow-up PBMC samples were sequenced when available, at a median of approximately 24 months after resection. Each unique TCR and UMI combination was seen more than ten times on average in raw reads. Broader study findings: The study found ubiquitous expanded tumor TCRs in blood more at resection than follow-up.

Time point noted: blood at routine non-recurrence follow-up after resection. Unsorted whole RNA samples from tumor, nontumor lung or frozen PBMC were sequenced. TCRdb used MiXCR to reprocess the 5' RACE reads, holding one entry per CDR3 protein. The table records some 110,000 distinct CDR3 sequences, approximately 12% of them present only once. The CDR3 is 17 amino acids. Per germline, CDR1 MDHEN and CDR2 SYDVKM. V lost 5 bases, J lost 0 bases, and 14 bases lay in between. This chain links TRBV28 with TRBJ2-6, with D tentatively TRBD2 (5 bases). Sample: PBMCs, taken at follow-up. This receptor was obtained from a male donor with early-stage non-small cell lung cancer. Here the CDR3 DNA reads TGTGCCAGCAGTCCACCCGTAGGGAGCTCTGGGGCCAACGTCCTGACTTTC. Protein: CASSPPVGSSGANVLTF. Full variable domain (rest looked up from reference TRBV28 and TRBJ2-6): DVKVTQSSRYLVKRTGEKVFLECVQDMDHENMFWYRQDPGLGLRLIYFSYDVKMKEKGDIPEGYSVSREKKERFSLILESASTNQTSMYLCASSPPVGSSGANVLTFGAGSRLTVL.